One sample yielded the 18 T cell receptor beta chains listed below, sequenced in a study of T cell repertoires in cytomegalovirus infection. From the reads, TCRdb called clonotypes with MiXCR, one entry per CDR3 protein. This sample has hundreds of thousands of distinct CDR3 sequences, with roughly a tenth found just once. The sample consisted of PBMCs. The receptors here all came from a human donor in good health (CMV status not recorded). Some clones in this sample may be carry-over from other donors' samples.

This clonotype was seen ten or more times. The V and J genes are TRBV6-2 or TRBV6-3 and TRBJ2-7; D gene unclear. This CDR3 spans 16 amino acids. The V end was cut by 6 bases, the J end by 7 bases, with 25 bases between. The germline gives CDR1 MNHEY, CDR2 SVGEGT. The CDR3 nucleotides read TGTGCCAGCAGCCTTGCCCCCACCAGCCCCTCGGAGGAGCAGTACGTC. Its translation: CASSLAPTSPSEEQYV.

This clonotype appeared a few times. V is TRBV6-5 and J is TRBJ2-7, with TRBD2 as a possible D gene (6 bases). CDR3 length: 11 amino acids. V shed 4 bases and J shed 9 bases, with 10 bases lying between them. Germline CDR1 MNHEY, CDR2 SVGAGI. The CDR3: CASSFTGLQYF. The CDR3 region has the DNA TGTGCCAGCAGTTTCACGGGACTGCAGTACTTC.

This clonotype was seen ten or more times. This rearrangement joins TRBV7-9 to TRBJ1-1; perhaps TRBD1 as D (6 bases). From germline, CDR1 is SEHNR and CDR2 FQNEAQ (reference sequence). This CDR3 region has 12 residues. With 5 bases removed from V and 7 bases from J, the gap between germline ends came to 11 bases. CDR3 sequence (DNA): TGTGCCAGCAGCATCGTACAGGGTGAAGCTTTCTTT. Its translation: CASSIVQGEAFF.

Ten or more counts support this clonotype. V is TRBV28 and J is TRBJ1-1; no clear D gene. Looked up from germline, CDR1 is MDHEN and CDR2 is SYDVKM. V gave up 3 bases and J gave up 3 bases, with 11 bases separating them. The CDR3 has 14 residues. CDR3 residues: CASSFPDRDTEAFF. CDR3 DNA: TGTGCCAGCAGTTTCCCAGATAGGGACACTGAAGCTTTCTTT.

Many counts were recorded for this clonotype. V usage is TRBV19 and J usage is TRBJ2-3; D may be TRBD1 or TRBD2 (5 bases each). This CDR3 is 13 amino acids long. Per germline, CDR1 LNHDA and CDR2 SQIVND (reference sequence). V dropped 3 bases and J dropped 4 bases, with 8 bases sitting between them. DNA for the CDR3: TGTGCCAGTAGTATTTGGGGGTCAGATACGCAGTATTTT. It specifies CASSIWGSDTQYF.

This clonotype was observed many times. The junction departs from the called germline gene at one end, perhaps through a read error. This CDR3 is CASRGQDRAW. The CDR3 region has the DNA TGTGCCAGCAGGGGACAGGACCGCGCATGG. This sequence joins TRBV7-2 and TRBJ1-1; 8 bases agree with TRBD1. The CDR3 totals 10 residues. Germline CDR1 and CDR2: SGHTA and FQGNSA. Full variable domain (remainder filled in from reference TRBV7-2 and TRBJ1-1): GAGVSQSPSNKVTEKGKDVELRCDPISGHTALYWYRQSLGQGLEFLIYFQGNSAPDKSGLPSDRFSAERTGGSVSTLTIQRTQQEDSAVYLCASRGQDRAWGQGTRLTVV.

This clonotype was recorded at least ten times. V gene TRBV5-6 combines with J gene TRBJ2-1; D assignment may be TRBD1 or TRBD2 (5 bases each). The V gene lost 0 bases and the J gene lost 11 bases, with 9 bases spanning the gap. CDR1 is SGHDT, CDR2 YYEEEE, per germline. The CDR3 has 12 amino acids. The CDR3 DNA follows: TGTGCCAGCAGCTTGGCGGGGCGACAGCAGTTCTTC. It translates to CASSLAGRQQFF.

The chain uses TRBV20-1 and TRBJ1-1; the D gene is possibly TRBD1 (5 bases). Germline-derived CDR1 and CDR2 are DFQATT and SNEGSKA (reference sequence). This CDR3 has 11 residues. V shed 6 bases and J shed 6 bases, with 11 bases lying between them. The CDR3 DNA sequence: TGCAGTGCGAGGGTGGGGCCTGAAGCTTTCTTT. Encoded protein: CSARVGPEAFF.

In its sample, this clonotype was seen many times. The rearrangement joins TRBV20-1 to TRBJ1-1; TRBD1 aligns across 8 bases. The CDR3 totals 14 residues. Germline trimming cut 5 bases from V and 3 bases from J; bases unmatched to any gene: 8. Germline V CDR1 and CDR2: DFQATT, SNEGSKA (reference sequence). CDR3 loop: CSARQGASDTEAFF. Written as DNA, the CDR3 is TGCAGTGCTCGGCAGGGGGCGTCCGACACTGAAGCTTTCTTT.

The chain is built from TRBV5-1 and TRBJ2-1; a weak D match, TRBD1 (6 bases). V was pared by 4 bases and J by 1 base, with 12 bases between. Germline V gives CDR1 SGHRS, CDR2 YFSETQ. This CDR3 is built from 15 residues. CDR3 in DNA: TGCGCCAGCAGCGCCCGGGACAATTCCTACAATGAGCAGTTCTTC. Translated: CASSARDNSYNEQFF. Supplemented by reference TRBV5-1 and TRBJ2-1, the full variable domain reads KAGVTQTPRYLIKTRGQQVTLSCSPISGHRSVSWYQQTPGQGLQFLFEYFSETQRNKGNFPGRFSGRQFSNSRSEMNVSTLELGDSALYLCASSARDNSYNEQFFGPGTRLTVL.

The table lists this clonotype with many counts. The chain has TRBV4-2 and TRBJ2-3; possibly TRBD1 for D (7 bases). The ends were cut back, 2 bases at V and 1 base at J, with 13 bases in the middle. Germline CDR1 LGHNA, CDR2 YNFKEQ. The CDR3 totals 16 residues. CDR3 region: CASSQPQGGRTDTQYF. Here the CDR3 DNA reads TGTGCCAGCAGCCAACCCCAGGGGGGCCGCACAGATACGCAGTATTTT.

CDR3 residues: CASSLGLADTQYF. CDR3 DNA: TGTGCCAGCAGCTTAGGACTCGCTGATACGCAGTATTTT. The chain recombines TRBV7-3 with TRBJ2-3; possibly TRBD2 for D (5 bases). CDR1 and CDR2 from the germline V gene are SGHTA and FQGTGA. The V gene lost 2 bases and the J gene lost 6 bases, with 9 bases spanning the gap. This CDR3 contains 13 residues.

This clonotype turned up a few times. The V gene is TRBV19, the J gene TRBJ1-6; D remains ambiguous. Per the germline V gene, CDR1 is LNHDA and CDR2 is SQIVND (reference sequence). V was cut by 0 bases and J by 7 bases, with 7 bases left in between. The CDR3 runs 14 residues. The CDR3 DNA sequence: TGTGCCAGTAGTATAGATAATGGAAATTCACCCCTCCACTTT. Amino acid sequence: CASSIDNGNSPLHF.

This clonotype was recorded at least ten times. The rearrangement uses TRBV20-1 and TRBJ2-2, with no clear D. In germline, CDR1 is DFQATT, CDR2 SNEGSKA (reference sequence). This CDR3 is built from 17 residues. Trimming removed 5 bases from V and 0 bases from J, with 19 bases in between. Here the CDR3 reads CSARVGLRTPNTGELFF. For the CDR3, the DNA is TGCAGTGCTCGTGTGGGCCTCCGGACGCCGAACACCGGGGAGCTGTTTTTT.

This clonotype was found many times. The gene calls are TRBV6-5 and TRBJ2-5; D is ambiguous. The CDR3 totals 15 residues. Germline assignment: CDR1 MNHEY and CDR2 SVGAGI. With 0 bases removed from V and 0 bases from J, the gap between germline ends came to 8 bases. As DNA, the CDR3 is TGTGCCAGCAGTTACTCGGGCCGGTACCAAGAGACCCAGTACTTC. It yields the protein CASSYSGRYQETQYF.

This clonotype has at least ten counts. The chain joins TRBV28 to TRBJ2-3; 7 nucleotides line up with TRBD2. Germline assignment: CDR1 MDHEN and CDR2 SYDVKM. J gave up 2 bases and V 4 bases, and 6 bases lay outside the gene matches. CDR3 length equals 15 residues. CDR3 nucleotide sequence: TGTGCCAGCAGTTCACCAAGCGGGGTCACAGATACGCAGTATTTT. Residues: CASSSPSGVTDTQYF.

This clonotype was observed many times. The V and J genes are TRBV28 and TRBJ1-1, with D possibly matching TRBD1 (6 bases). Germline V gene data show CDR1 as MDHEN and CDR2 as SYDVKM. The CDR3 runs 12 residues. V lost 7 bases and J 6 bases, leaving 12 bases between the germline ends. CDR3 sequence reads: CASNTYRAEAFF. The CDR3 coding sequence is TGTGCCAGCAACACTTACAGGGCTGAAGCTTTCTTT.

In its sample, this clonotype was seen many times. This chain uses TRBV20-1 with TRBJ2-1, with TRBD2 matching over 8 bases. Per the germline V gene, CDR1 is DFQATT and CDR2 is SNEGSKA (reference sequence). After removal of 1 base from V and 6 bases from J, the junction contained 2 bases not matched to a gene. This CDR3 region has 13 residues. CDR3 in DNA: TGCAGTGCTAGAGGAGCGGGGGTCAATGAGCAGTTCTTC. As protein: CSARGAGVNEQFF.